This record concerns one T cell receptor (beta chain) sequence. Primers used in a second PCR of about 7 to 12 cycles were a sample-barcoded 5' primer and a J-beta primer mix. TCRdb passed the 5' RACE reads through MiXCR, listing each CDR3 protein once. Of around 2 million distinct CDR3 sequences detected, about two fifths appear once; the ten largest clones hold roughly 24%. Germline V gene data show CDR1 as SEHNR and CDR2 as FQNEAQ (reference sequence). The CDR3 loop spans 15 amino acids. After removal of 4 bases from V and 5 bases from J, the junction contained 9 bases not matched to a gene. These data belong to a study of blood T cells in healthy people across ages. Samples had at least 6 million PBMCs isolated from them.

This sequence joins TRBV7-9 and TRBJ2-7; 9 bases align to TRBD1. The sequencing sample was made of blood. This receptor was identified in a human donor in good health. The chain's CDR3 is CASSSPDRGTHEQYF. CDR3 DNA: TGTGCCAGCAGCTCCCCGGACAGGGGTACCCACGAGCAGTACTTC. Drawing the rest from reference TRBV7-9 and TRBJ2-7, the complete variable domain is DTGVSQNPRHKITKRGQNVTFRCDPISEHNRLYWYRQTLGQGPEFLTYFQNEAQLEKSRLLSDRFSAERPKGSFSTLEIQRTEQGDSAMYLCASSSPDRGTHEQYFGPGTRLTVT.